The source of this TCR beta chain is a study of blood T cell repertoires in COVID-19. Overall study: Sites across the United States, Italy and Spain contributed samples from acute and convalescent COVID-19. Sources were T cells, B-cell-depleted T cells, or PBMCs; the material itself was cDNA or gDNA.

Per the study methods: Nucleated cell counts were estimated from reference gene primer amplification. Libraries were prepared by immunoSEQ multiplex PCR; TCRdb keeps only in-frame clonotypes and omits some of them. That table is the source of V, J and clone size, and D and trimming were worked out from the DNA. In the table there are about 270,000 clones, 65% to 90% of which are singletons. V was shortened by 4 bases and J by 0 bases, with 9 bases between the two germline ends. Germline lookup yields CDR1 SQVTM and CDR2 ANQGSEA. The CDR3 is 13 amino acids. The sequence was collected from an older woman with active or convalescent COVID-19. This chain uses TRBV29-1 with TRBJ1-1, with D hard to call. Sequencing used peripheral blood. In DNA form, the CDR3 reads TGCAGCGTTGCGCAGTCTCTGAACACTGAAGCTTTCTTT. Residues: CSVAQSLNTEAFF.